One sample yielded the 19 T cell receptor beta chains listed below, sequenced in a study of blood T cell repertoires in COVID-19. Libraries were prepared by immunoSEQ multiplex PCR; TCRdb keeps only in-frame clonotypes and omits some of them. The sample yields 170,000 or so clones, 70% to 85% seen once. The sample comprised PBMCs or T cells enriched from blood (not recorded which). Source of these receptors: a woman aged 50 to 65 who had recovered from COVID-19.

A single count supports this clone. The V and J genes are TRBV19 and TRBJ1-5; no clear D gene. Trimming removed 4 bases at V and 6 bases at J, with 10 bases between. Germline CDR1 and CDR2: LNHDA and SQIVND (reference sequence). The CDR3 has 13 residues. CDR3 loop: CASSTLEGQPQHF. The CDR3 nucleotides read TGTGCCAGTAGTACGCTGGAGGGTCAGCCCCAGCATTTT.

The rearrangement joins TRBV5-8 to TRBJ2-1; TRBD2 aligns across 12 bases. J lost 5 bases, V lost 4 bases, and 10 bases had no gene match. The CDR3 is 17 residues long. Germline values: CDR1 SGHTS, CDR2 YDEGEE. The CDR3 loop reads CASSPGLAGGPNNEQFF. For the CDR3, the DNA is TGTGCCAGCAGCCCGGGACTAGCGGGCGGACCTAACAATGAGCAGTTCTTC.

This clone was observed a few times. The same CDR3 is also encoded by other DNA sequences in this sample. The genes are TRBV7-9 and TRBJ2-7, with 8 bases fitting TRBD1. CDR1 SEHNR and CDR2 FQNEAQ come from the germline V gene (reference sequence). V dropped 6 bases and J dropped 5; count of bases not matched to a gene: 6. The length of the CDR3 is 13 residues. The CDR3 region has the DNA TGTGCCAGCAGTCTGGACAGGGATCACGAGCAGTACTTC. It is translated as CASSLDRDHEQYF.

This clone is deemed medium-sized. The chain joins TRBV27 to TRBJ2-7, with TRBD1 identical over 10 bases. Germline V gives CDR1 MNHEY, CDR2 SMNVEV (reference sequence). The CDR3 contains 15 residues. With V trimmed by 6 bases and J by 2 bases, 7 bases remained unmatched. CDR3 in DNA: TGTGCCAGCAGCCTCGGGACAGGGGTCACCTACGAGCAGTACTTC. The encoded protein is CASSLGTGVTYEQYF.

The chain has TRBV2 and TRBJ1-6, with 12 bases identical to TRBD1. The ends lost 4 bases at V and 10 bases at J; junction bases unmatched: 17. CDR1 SNHLY and CDR2 FYNNEI come from the germline V gene. The CDR3 sequence is 19 residues long. The chain's CDR3 is CASSAVSGTGGAGGSPLHF. CDR3 sequence (DNA): TGTGCCAGCAGTGCCGTTTCCGGGACAGGGGGCGCGGGAGGATCACCCCTCCACTTT. Drawing the rest from reference TRBV2 and TRBJ1-6, the complete variable domain is EPEVTQTPSHQVTQMGQEVILRCVPISNHLYFYWYRQILGQKVEFLVSFYNNEISEKSEIFDDQFSVERPDGSNFTLKIRSTKLEDSAMYFCASSAVSGTGGAGGSPLHFGNGTRLTVT.

The rearrangement links TRBV5-1 to TRBJ2-2; perhaps TRBD2 as D (5 bases). Germline CDR1 is SGHRS and CDR2 is YFSETQ. The CDR3 spans 12 residues. Trimming removed 8 bases from V and 5 bases from J, with 10 bases in between. CDR3 nucleotides: TGCGCCAGTGGGGAGCATACCGGGGAGCTGTTTTTT. Translating it yields CASGEHTGELFF.

The rearrangement joins TRBV19 to TRBJ2-7; the D gene is possibly TRBD2 (6 bases). There are 13 residues in the CDR3. CDR1 is LNHDA, CDR2 SQIVND, per germline (reference sequence). Trimming took off 6 bases at V and 7 bases at J, with 16 bases between the two ends. CDR3: CASSPGTLREQYF. CDR3 in DNA: TGTGCCAGTAGCCCCGGGACTCTCCGGGAGCAGTACTTC.

The gene calls are TRBV4-2 and TRBJ1-1, with D unresolved. CDR1 and CDR2 (germline): LGHNA, YNFKEQ. With 3 bases removed from V and 8 bases from J, the gap between germline ends came to 16 bases. The CDR3 spans 14 residues. CDR3 sequence: CASSHDREGQEAFF. CDR3 DNA: TGTGCCAGCAGCCACGACCGAGAGGGCCAAGAAGCTTTCTTT.

The chain is built from TRBV5-1 and TRBJ2-3, with 13 bases aligning to TRBD2. The germline gives CDR1 SGHRS, CDR2 YFSETQ. The CDR3 totals 15 residues. Losses at the gene ends were 4 bases for V and 7 bases for J; bases not matched to a gene: 6. CDR3: CASSRTSGRGNTQYF. In nucleotides, the CDR3 is TGCGCCAGCAGCAGGACTAGCGGGAGAGGGAATACGCAGTATTTT.

The rearrangement links TRBV5-6 to TRBJ1-2; perhaps TRBD1 as D (6 bases). Trimming took 0 bases from V and 6 from J, leaving 15 bases between them. Germline V gene data show CDR1 as SGHDT and CDR2 as YYEEEE. CDR3 length: 15 residues. The CDR3: CASSLDPQRGNGYTF. The CDR3 DNA reads TGTGCCAGCAGCTTGGACCCGCAAAGGGGGAATGGCTACACCTTC. The whole variable domain, remainder taken from reference TRBV5-6 and TRBJ1-2, is DAGVTQSPTHLIKTRGQQVTLRCSPKSGHDTVSWYQQALGQGPQFIFQYYEEEERQRGNFPDRFSGHQFPNYSSELNVNALLLGDSALYLCASSLDPQRGNGYTFGSGTRLTVV.

This sequence joins TRBV29-1 and TRBJ2-5; the match to TRBD1 covers 8 bases. The V segment lost 7 bases and the J segment 4 bases; nucleotides outside the gene matches: 11. CDR3 length: 14 residues. Germline V gives CDR1 SQVTM, CDR2 ANQGSEA. The CDR3 here is CSALLSGGGETQYF. As DNA, the CDR3 is TGCAGCGCCCTCCTATCAGGGGGCGGAGAGACCCAGTACTTC.

The chain has TRBV19 and TRBJ2-3; possibly TRBD2 for D (5 bases). The CDR3 spans 15 residues. Trimming took 3 bases from V and 2 from J, leaving 12 bases between them. Per the germline V gene, CDR1 is LNHDA and CDR2 is SQIVND (reference sequence). As DNA, the CDR3 is TGTGCCAGTAGTATCGGGAAGGGCTTCACAGATACGCAGTATTTT. Amino acid sequence: CASSIGKGFTDTQYF.

The chain uses TRBV6-6 and TRBJ2-3; 13 bases fit TRBD2. Germline V lookup: CDR1 MNHNY, CDR2 SVGAGI (reference sequence). The length of the CDR3 is 18 residues. V trimming: 6 bases; J trimming: 0 bases; junction bases outside the gene matches: 9. The CDR3 here is CASSRPGLAGESTDTQYF. CDR3 coding DNA: TGTGCCAGCAGCCGACCTGGACTAGCGGGAGAGAGCACAGATACGCAGTATTTT.

V gene TRBV24-1 combines with J gene TRBJ2-3; TRBD2 might be the D (7 bases). The V gene lost 3 bases and the J gene lost 4 bases, with 16 bases spanning the gap. The CDR3 extends over 16 amino acids. Germline CDR1 reads KGHDR; CDR2 reads SFDVKD. CDR3 in amino acids: CATSDPGGRRADTQYF. In DNA, the CDR3 is TGTGCCACCAGTGATCCCGGGGGGCGCCGGGCAGATACGCAGTATTTT.

The V and J genes are TRBV4-3 and TRBJ2-2; 8 bases agree with TRBD1. This CDR3 has 15 residues. V shed 3 bases, J shed 4 bases, and the junction held 4 bases outside the gene matches. Germline CDR1 LGHNA, CDR2 YSLEER. The CDR3 nucleotides are TGCGCCAGCAGCCAGGCCGGGACAGGCACCGGGGAGCTGTTTTTT. This encodes CASSQAGTGTGELFF.

The sample holds a few counts of this clone. The chain uses TRBV6-1 and TRBJ1-3, with a weak D call TRBD1 (5 bases). V lost 0 bases and J 4 bases, leaving 13 bases between the germline ends. This CDR3 region has 16 residues. Germline values: CDR1 MNHNS, CDR2 SASEGT. CDR3 sequence reads: CASSEALGVYGNTIYF. The DNA for the CDR3 is TGTGCCAGCAGTGAAGCGCTAGGGGTGTACGGAAACACCATATATTTT.

The chain couples TRBV7-2 to TRBJ2-3; 7 positions agree with TRBD1. This CDR3 region has 16 residues. CDR1 and CDR2 (germline): SGHTA, FQGNSA. The J segment lost 2 bases and the V segment lost 5 bases, leaving 10 bases of the junction unmatched. The chain's CDR3 is CASSRTGGTITDTQYF. CDR3 bases: TGTGCCAGCAGCCGGACAGGAGGAACCATCACAGATACGCAGTATTTT.

In its sample, this clone was seen once. The chain combines TRBV5-5 with TRBJ1-3, with D maybe TRBD1 (5 bases). Germline lookup yields CDR1 SGHKS and CDR2 YYEKEE (reference sequence). Trimming removed 2 bases at V and 0 bases at J, with 18 bases between. This CDR3 comprises 18 residues. Here the CDR3 reads CASSLSPTTGNSGNTIYF. CDR3 sequence (DNA): TGTGCCAGCAGCTTATCCCCCACAACAGGTAACTCTGGAAACACCATATATTTT.

This clone was seen only a few times. The V and J genes are TRBV11-2 and TRBJ2-7; D unresolved. V shed 3 bases and J shed 7 bases, with 19 bases lying between them. This CDR3 has 15 amino acids. CDR1 is SGHAT, CDR2 FQNNGV, per germline. Here the CDR3 DNA reads TGTGCCAGCAGCTTTAATACTATCTCTCCCCAGGAGCAGTACTTC. Protein sequence: CASSFNTISPQEQYF.